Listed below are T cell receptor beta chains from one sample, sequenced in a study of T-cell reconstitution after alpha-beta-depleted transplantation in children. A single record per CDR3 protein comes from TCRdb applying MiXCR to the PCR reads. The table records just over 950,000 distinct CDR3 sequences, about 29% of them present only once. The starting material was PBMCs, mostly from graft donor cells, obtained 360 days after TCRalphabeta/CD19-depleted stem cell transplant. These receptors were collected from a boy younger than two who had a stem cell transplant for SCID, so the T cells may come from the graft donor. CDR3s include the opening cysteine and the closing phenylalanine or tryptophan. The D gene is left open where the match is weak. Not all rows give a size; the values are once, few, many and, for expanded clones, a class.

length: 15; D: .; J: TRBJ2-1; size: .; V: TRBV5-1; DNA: TGCGCCAGCAGCTTGGAGGGGGGGCCCCACAATGAGCAGTTCTTC; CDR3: CASSLEGGPHNEQFF
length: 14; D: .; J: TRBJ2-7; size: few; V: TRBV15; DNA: TGTGCCACCAGCAGAGGGCCGCTCTCCCACGAGCAGTACTTC; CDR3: CATSRGPLSHEQYF
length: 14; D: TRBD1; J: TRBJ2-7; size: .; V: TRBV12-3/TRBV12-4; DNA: TGTGCCAGCAGCTCTCAGGACAGGACATACGAGCAGTACTTC; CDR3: CASSSQDRTYEQYF
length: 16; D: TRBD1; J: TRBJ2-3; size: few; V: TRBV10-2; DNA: TGCGCCATTTGGGACAGGGTTTCAGCAGGCACAGATACGCAGTATTTT; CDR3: CAIWDRVSAGTDTQYF
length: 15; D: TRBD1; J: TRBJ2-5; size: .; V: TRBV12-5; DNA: TGTGCTAGTGCCGAGACGGACAGGAACCAAGAGACCCAGTACTTC; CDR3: CASAETDRNQETQYF
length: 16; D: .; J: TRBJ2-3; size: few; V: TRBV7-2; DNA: TGTGCCAGCAGCTTGTTAGGGGTGACGGGCACAGATACGCAGTATTTT; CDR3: CASSLLGVTGTDTQYF
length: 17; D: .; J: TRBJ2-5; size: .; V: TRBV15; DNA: TGTGCCACCAGCAGAGATCTCCGCCGGTTGGGCCAAGAGACCCAGTACTTC; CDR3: CATSRDLRRLGQETQYF
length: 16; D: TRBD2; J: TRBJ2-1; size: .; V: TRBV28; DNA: TGTGCCAGCAGTTTAAGGGGCCCGGGGGGGTGGGATGAGCAGTTCTTC; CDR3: CASSLRGPGGWDEQFF
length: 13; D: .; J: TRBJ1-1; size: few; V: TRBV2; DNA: TGTGCCAGCAGGTACCAATCCGACACTGAAGCTTTCTTT; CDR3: CASRYQSDTEAFF
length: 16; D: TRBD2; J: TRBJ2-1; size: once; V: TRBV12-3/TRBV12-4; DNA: TGTGCCAGCAGCTCGGGGCGGGGGGATTCCTACAATGAGCAGTTCTTC; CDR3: CASSSGRGDSYNEQFF
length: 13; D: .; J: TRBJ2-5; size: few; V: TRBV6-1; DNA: TGTGCCAGCAAGGGCAGGATATCAGAGACCCAGTACTTC; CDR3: CASKGRISETQYF
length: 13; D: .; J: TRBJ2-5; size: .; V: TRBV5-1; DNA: TGCGCCAGCAGCTTGTTCACAGAAGAGACCCAGTACTTC; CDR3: CASSLFTEETQYF
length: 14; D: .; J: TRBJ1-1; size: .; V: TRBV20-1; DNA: TGCAGTGCTAGGCGAGGGCAAATCGGCACTGAAGCTTTCTTT; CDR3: CSARRGQIGTEAFF
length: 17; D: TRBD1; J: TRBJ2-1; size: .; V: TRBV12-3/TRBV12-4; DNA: TGTGCCAGCAGTTGGACAGGGGGCTTAAACTACTACAATGAGCAGTTCTTC; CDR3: CASSWTGGLNYYNEQFF
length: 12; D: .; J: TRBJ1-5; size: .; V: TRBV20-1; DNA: TGCAGTGCTAGGTCCTTCTATCAGCCCCAGCATTTT; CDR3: CSARSFYQPQHF
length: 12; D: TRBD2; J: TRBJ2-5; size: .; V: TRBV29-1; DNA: TGCAGCGTTGTCGGGGGGCAAGAGACCCAGTACTTC; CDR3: CSVVGGQETQYF
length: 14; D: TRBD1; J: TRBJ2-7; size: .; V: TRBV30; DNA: TGTGCCTGGAGCTTCGACAGGGGTGCCTACGAGCAGTACTTC; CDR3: CAWSFDRGAYEQYF
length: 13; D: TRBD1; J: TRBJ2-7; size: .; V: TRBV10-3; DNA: TGTGCCATCAGTCGACAGGGGGTATACGAGCAGTACTTC; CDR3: CAISRQGVYEQYF
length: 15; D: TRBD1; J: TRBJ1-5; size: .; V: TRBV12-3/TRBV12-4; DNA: TGTGCCAGCAGTGGGATTGGACAGGGCAGGCCGCCCCAGCATTTT; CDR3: CASSGIGQGRPPQHF